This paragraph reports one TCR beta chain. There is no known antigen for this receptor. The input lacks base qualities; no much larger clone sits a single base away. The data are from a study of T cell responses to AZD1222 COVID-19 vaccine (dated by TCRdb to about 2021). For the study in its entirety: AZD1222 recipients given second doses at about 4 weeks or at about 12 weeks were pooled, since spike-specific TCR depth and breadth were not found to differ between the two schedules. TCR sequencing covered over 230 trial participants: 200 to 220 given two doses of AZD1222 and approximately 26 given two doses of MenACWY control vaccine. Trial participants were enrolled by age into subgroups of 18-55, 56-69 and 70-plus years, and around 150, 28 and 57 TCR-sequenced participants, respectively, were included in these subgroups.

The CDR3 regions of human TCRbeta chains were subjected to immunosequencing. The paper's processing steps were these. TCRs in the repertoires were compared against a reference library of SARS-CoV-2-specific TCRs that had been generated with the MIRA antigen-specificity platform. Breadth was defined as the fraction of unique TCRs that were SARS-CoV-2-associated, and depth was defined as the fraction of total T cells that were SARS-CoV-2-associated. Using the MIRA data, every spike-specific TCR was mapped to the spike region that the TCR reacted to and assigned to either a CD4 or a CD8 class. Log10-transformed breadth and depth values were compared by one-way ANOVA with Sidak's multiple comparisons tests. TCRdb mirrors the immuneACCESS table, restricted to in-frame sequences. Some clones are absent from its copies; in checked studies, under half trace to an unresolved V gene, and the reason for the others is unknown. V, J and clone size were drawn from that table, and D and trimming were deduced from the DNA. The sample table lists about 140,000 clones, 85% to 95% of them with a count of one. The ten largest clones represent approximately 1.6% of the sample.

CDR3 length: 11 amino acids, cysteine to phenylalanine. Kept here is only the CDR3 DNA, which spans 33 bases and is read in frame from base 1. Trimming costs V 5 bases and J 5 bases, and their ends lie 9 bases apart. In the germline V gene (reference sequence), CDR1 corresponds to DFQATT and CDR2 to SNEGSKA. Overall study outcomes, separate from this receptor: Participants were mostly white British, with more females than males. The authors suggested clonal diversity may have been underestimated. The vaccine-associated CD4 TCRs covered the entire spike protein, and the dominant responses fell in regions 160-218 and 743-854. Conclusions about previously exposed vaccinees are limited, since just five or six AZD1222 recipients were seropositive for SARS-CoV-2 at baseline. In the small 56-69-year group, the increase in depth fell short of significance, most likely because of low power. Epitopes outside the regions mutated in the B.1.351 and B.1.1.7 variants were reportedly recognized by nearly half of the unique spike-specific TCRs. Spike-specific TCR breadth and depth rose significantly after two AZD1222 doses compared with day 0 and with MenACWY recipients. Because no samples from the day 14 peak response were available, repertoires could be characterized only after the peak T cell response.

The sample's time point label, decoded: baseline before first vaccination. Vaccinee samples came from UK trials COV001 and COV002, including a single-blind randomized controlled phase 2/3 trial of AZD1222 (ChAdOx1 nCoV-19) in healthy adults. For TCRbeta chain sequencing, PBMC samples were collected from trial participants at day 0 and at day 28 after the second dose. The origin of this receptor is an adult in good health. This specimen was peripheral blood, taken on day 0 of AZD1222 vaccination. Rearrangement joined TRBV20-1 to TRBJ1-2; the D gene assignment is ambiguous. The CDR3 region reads CSAVLDYGYTF. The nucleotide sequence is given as TGCAGTGCTGTACTCGATTATGGCTACACCTTC.